A single sample gave rise to the 15 T cell receptor beta chains below, sequenced in a study of T cells in Graves' hyperthyroidism and ophthalmopathy. TCR beta CDR3 regions were amplified from RNA. Using the HTBI primer set, a first-round RT-PCR was run on the TCR CDR3. TCRdb processed the multiplex PCR reads anew with MiXCR; each CDR3 protein has one entry. The sample includes 200,000 to 250,000 distinct CDR3 sequences, about 17% of them seen just once. The sequenced material came from blood. The receptors were sampled from a young woman with Graves' ophthalmopathy.

This sequence joins TRBV12-3 or TRBV12-4 and TRBJ1-6; possible D gene TRBD1, 5 bases. The CDR3 loop spans 12 amino acids. Trimming removed 2 bases at V and 10 bases at J, with 6 bases between. The CDR3 DNA follows: TGTGCCAGCAGTTTAAGGGGCTCACCCCTCCACTTT. Translation: CASSLRGSPLHF.

This clonotype was seen many times. The V call is TRBV5-1, the J call TRBJ2-4; a possible D gene is TRBD1 (5 bases). The germline CDR1 and CDR2 sequences are SGHRS and YFSETQ. There are 15 residues in the CDR3. V lost 0 bases, J lost 6 bases, and 13 bases lay in between. The CDR3 is CASSLEAGNLNIQYF. CDR3 bases: TGCGCCAGCAGCTTGGAGGCAGGGAATCTAAACATTCAGTACTTC.

As to this clonotype: It may be a read error: a sequence one base away is much more abundant. This chain links TRBV3-1 with TRBJ2-1; TRBD2 is a possible D gene (6 bases). Germline V lookup: CDR1 LGHDT, CDR2 YNNKEL (reference sequence). The CDR3 extends over 15 amino acids. The DNA for the CDR3 is TGTGCCAGCAGCCAAGTTAGCGGCTCCTACAATAAGCAGCTCTTC. Translation gives CASSQVSGSYNKQLF.

This clonotype was counted many times. The V call is TRBV9, the J call TRBJ2-7; D gene uncertain. CDR3 length equals 14 residues. CDR1 is SGDLS, CDR2 YYNGEE, per germline. Trimming took off 4 bases at V and 1 base at J, with 12 bases between the two ends. CDR3: CASSLDGTSYEQYF. The CDR3, as DNA: TGTGCCAGCAGCCTAGACGGCACTTCCTACGAGCAGTACTTC. Supplemented by reference TRBV9 and TRBJ2-7, the full variable domain reads DSGVTQTPKHLITATGQRVTLRCSPRSGDLSVYWYQQSLDQGLQFLIQYYNGEERAKGNILERFSAQQFPDLHSELNLSSLELGDSALYFCASSLDGTSYEQYFGPGTRLTVT.

The chain recombines TRBV7-9 with TRBJ2-1, with D possibly being TRBD2 (7 bases). Germline assignment: CDR1 SEHNR and CDR2 FQNEAQ (reference sequence). V lost 4 bases and J 4 bases, leaving 14 bases between the germline ends. The CDR3 is made up of 15 amino acids. Here the CDR3 DNA reads TGTGCCAGCAGCTCCGGGGGGCGGTCTTACAATGAGCAGTTCTTC. Translating it yields CASSSGGRSYNEQFF.

With regard to this clonotype: Given a much more abundant clone one base away, this may be a read error. The chain uses TRBV7-2 and TRBJ2-3; D may be TRBD2 (7 bases). Germline lookup yields CDR1 SGHTA and CDR2 FQGNSA. With 3 bases removed from V and 10 bases from J, the gap between germline ends came to 20 bases. CDR3 size: 15 residues. The DNA for the CDR3 is TGTGCCAGCAGCTTTCGTGGGGGGGCGGGAAATGCGCAGTATTTT. Translating gives CASSFRGGAGNAQYF.

In this sample, this clonotype turned up many times. The CDR3 DNA sequence: TGTGCCAGCAGCCAAGGTCGCCCAGATACGCAGTATTTT. Protein: CASSQGRPDTQYF. The chain recombines TRBV4-2 with TRBJ2-3; D not resolved. Germline V gene lookup returns CDR1 LGHNA and CDR2 YNFKEQ. The CDR3 has 13 residues. V gave up 1 base and J gave up 4 bases, with 6 bases separating them.

This clonotype was recorded at least ten times. The chain recombines TRBV6-1 with TRBJ1-5; D remains unclear. Germline CDR1 and CDR2: MNHNS and SASEGT. The germline V and J ends were trimmed by 7 bases and 0 bases, with 10 bases remaining between them. The CDR3 runs 14 residues. This CDR3 reads CASTRTDSNQPQHF. The CDR3 bases are TGTGCCAGCACCAGAACAGATAGCAATCAGCCCCAGCATTTT.

This clonotype was counted at least ten times. The chain carries TRBV27 and TRBJ2-1, with TRBD2 matching 9 bases. J gave up 8 bases and V 2 bases, and 13 bases lay outside the gene matches. The CDR3 has 17 amino acids. Germline V gives CDR1 MNHEY, CDR2 SMNVEV (reference sequence). This chain's CDR3 is CASSLGIAGVGYDEQFF. CDR3 nucleotide sequence: TGTGCCAGCAGTTTAGGAATAGCGGGAGTAGGTTATGATGAGCAGTTCTTC.

This clonotype was counted a few times. V is TRBV5-5 and J is TRBJ2-7; no clear D gene. The germline V and J ends were trimmed by 1 base and 0 bases, with 8 bases remaining between them. Germline V gene sequence: CDR1 SGHKS, CDR2 YYEKEE (reference sequence). The CDR3 sequence is 14 residues long. The DNA of the CDR3 is TGTGCCAGCAGCTTGATTTTAAGCTCCTACGAGCAGTACTTC. Translating gives CASSLILSSYEQYF.

This clonotype was found many times. This chain connects TRBV11-3 to TRBJ2-1; 11 bases agree with TRBD2. The trim removed 5 bases at V and 6 bases at J, leaving 6 bases unmatched. Germline V gene sequence: CDR1 SGHNT, CDR2 YENEEA. The CDR3 consists of 15 residues. CDR3 DNA sequence: TGTGCCAGCAGCACACTAGCGGGGGCCTCCAATGAGCAGTTCTTC. Its protein is CASSTLAGASNEQFF.

The sample holds many counts of this clonotype. The V gene is TRBV20-1, the J gene TRBJ1-5; 7 bases align to TRBD1. Germline-derived CDR1 and CDR2 are DFQATT and SNEGSKA (reference sequence). The J segment lost 0 bases and the V segment lost 3 bases, leaving 8 bases of the junction unmatched. The CDR3 runs to 16 residues. The CDR3 coding sequence is TGCAGTGCTAGTCCCCAGGGGGATTATAGCAATCAGCCCCAGCATTTT. Its translation: CSASPQGDYSNQPQHF.

The gene calls are TRBV2 and TRBJ2-2; D not resolved. V was trimmed by 5 bases and J by 5 bases, leaving 12 bases between them. In germline, CDR1 is SNHLY, CDR2 FYNNEI. This CDR3 is 14 amino acids long. CDR3 region: CASSQYGVTGELFF. The CDR3 DNA is TGTGCCAGCAGTCAATACGGAGTAACCGGGGAGCTGTTTTTT. Supplemented by reference TRBV2 and TRBJ2-2, the full variable domain reads EPEVTQTPSHQVTQMGQEVILRCVPISNHLYFYWYRQILGQKVEFLVSFYNNEISEKSEIFDDQFSVERPDGSNFTLKIRSTKLEDSAMYFCASSQYGVTGELFFGEGSRLTVL.

This clonotype occurred many times. V is TRBV20-1 and J is TRBJ1-5, with 11 bases that match TRBD1. The CDR3 runs to 15 residues. V gave up 6 bases and J gave up 7 bases; unmatched junction bases: 11. Germline V gene sequence: CDR1 DFQATT, CDR2 SNEGSKA (reference sequence). This CDR3 reads CSADVGTGGTQPQHF. As DNA, the CDR3 is TGCAGTGCCGACGTAGGGACAGGGGGTACGCAGCCCCAGCATTTT.

This clonotype was seen repeatedly, ten times or more. CDR3 amino acids: CASSLGLAYYNEQFF. The CDR3 DNA is TGTGCCAGCAGCTTGGGACTAGCCTACTACAATGAGCAGTTCTTC. This chain uses TRBV7-3 with TRBJ2-1; 9 bases map to TRBD2. Germline V gene lookup returns CDR1 SGHTA and CDR2 FQGTGA. This CDR3 is 15 amino acids long. J gave up 3 bases and V 3 bases, and 3 bases lay outside the gene matches.